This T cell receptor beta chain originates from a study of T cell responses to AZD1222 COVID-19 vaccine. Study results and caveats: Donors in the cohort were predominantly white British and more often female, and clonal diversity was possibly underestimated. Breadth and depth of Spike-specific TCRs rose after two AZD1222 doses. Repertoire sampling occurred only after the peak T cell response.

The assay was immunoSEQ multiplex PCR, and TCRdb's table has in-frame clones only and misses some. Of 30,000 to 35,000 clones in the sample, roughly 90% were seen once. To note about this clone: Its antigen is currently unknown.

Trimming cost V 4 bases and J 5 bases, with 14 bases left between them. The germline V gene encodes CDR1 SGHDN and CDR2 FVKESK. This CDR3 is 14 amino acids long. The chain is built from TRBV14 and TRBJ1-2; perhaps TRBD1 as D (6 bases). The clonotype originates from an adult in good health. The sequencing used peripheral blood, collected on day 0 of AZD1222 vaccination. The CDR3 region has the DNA TGTGCCAGCAGCCGACAGGAAAGCACGTATGGCTACACCTTC. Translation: CASSRQESTYGYTF. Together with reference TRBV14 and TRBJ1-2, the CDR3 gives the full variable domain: EAGVTQFPSHSVIEKGQTVTLRCDPISGHDNLYWYRRVMGKEIKFLLHFVKESKQDESGMPNNRFLAERTGGTYSTLKVQPAELEDSGVYFCASSRQESTYGYTFGSGTRLTVV.